This TCR beta chain was recovered during a study of cytomegalovirus exposure and HLA in healthy donors. Overall study results and limits: It was about 150 TCR beta chains that were listed as cytomegalovirus-associated. Reports credit the classifier with highly specific, highly sensitive diagnosis of cytomegalovirus status. Among TCR beta chains of equal frequency, HLA-associated ones were more clonally expanded in a later analysis.

The PCR used 60 Vbeta and 13 Jbeta primers. The data were produced by immunoSEQ multiplex PCR, yet TCRdb's version contains in-frame clones alone and is incomplete. The sample consists of roughly 200,000 clones, 77% of them appearing once. The V gene's germline CDR1 is SGDLS and CDR2 YYNGEE. There are 16 residues in the CDR3. The V end lost 0 bases, the J end lost 4 bases, and 16 bases lay between the germline ends. On this clone: The antigen is unknown.

This chain links TRBV9 with TRBJ1-2, with D uncertain. Sequenced sample: PBMCs. The clonotype originates from a woman aged 60 to 75 in good health and CMV-seropositive. The CDR3 DNA reads as TGTGCCAGCAGCGTAGAGGTGATGGCGTCGGGCTATGGCTACACCTTC. Translated: CASSVEVMASGYGYTF.